This T cell receptor beta chain was sequenced for a study of CD8 T cells in ankylosing spondylitis. The TCR beta libraries were generated through quantitative 5'-RACE incorporating molecular barcodes. TCRdb itself ran the 5' RACE reads through MiXCR, one entry per CDR3 protein. The sample shows 200,000 or so distinct CDR3 sequences, under 15% of them seen only once. This clonotype was counted at least ten times. The antigen is undetermined. Study-level findings and limits: Enrichment of disease-linked clones was reportedly significant in matched ankylosing spondylitis synovial fluid. A motif of 7 to 9 highly homologous TCR beta variants was seen as apparently characteristic of ankylosing spondylitis blood.

V lost 3 bases and J 5 bases, leaving 14 bases between the germline ends. From germline, CDR1 is MNHNS and CDR2 SASEGT. The CDR3 spans 14 residues. This TCR was recovered from a female donor with ankylosing spondylitis or in good health (not recorded which). The rearrangement joins TRBV6-1 to TRBJ2-7; no firm D call. The sequenced material came from blood, either unsorted or a sorted T cell fraction (not recorded which). This CDR3 reads CASSDRDEAHEQYF. The CDR3 region has the DNA TGTGCCAGCAGTGACCGCGATGAGGCCCACGAGCAGTACTTC.